The 30 T cell receptor beta chains below come from one sample, sequenced in a study of human T cells and chemical hapten exposure. The starting material, unfractionated whole blood, was used for total RNA extraction. TCRdb reprocessed the 5' RACE reads via MiXCR and lists one record per CDR3 protein. The table has 95,000 to 120,000 distinct CDR3 sequences, 19% seen once. These receptors were obtained from a human donor in good health.

This clonotype occurred a few times. The gene calls are TRBV6-5 and TRBJ1-1, with TRBD1 matching over 8 bases. CDR1 and CDR2 from the germline V gene are MNHEY and SVGAGI. CDR3 length: 13 amino acids. V shed 8 bases and J 4 bases; nucleotides not matched to a gene: 6. CDR3 sequence (DNA): TGTGCCAGCCGGACAGGGCCGGGCACTGAAGCTTTCTTT. Translating it yields CASRTGPGTEAFF.

The V and J genes are TRBV13 and TRBJ1-1; possible D gene TRBD1, 6 bases. Germline V gives CDR1 PRHDT, CDR2 FYEKMQ (reference sequence). Deletions cut 1 base from V and 5 bases from J, with 14 bases between. The CDR3 extends over 15 amino acids. The CDR3 bases are TGTGCCAGCAGCTTAGAGTCCCGGGGGCGGACTGAAGCTTTCTTT. This gives the protein CASSLESRGRTEAFF.

The V call is TRBV5-1, the J call TRBJ2-3; D may be TRBD2 (7 bases). The CDR3 runs 14 residues. Trimming left V 7 bases short and J 1 base short, with 13 bases between. Germline V gene lookup returns CDR1 SGHRS and CDR2 YFSETQ. CDR3 in DNA: TGCGCCAGCGCCTGGGGGGGGCGCACAGATACGCAGTATTTT. Amino acids: CASAWGGRTDTQYF.

The chain uses TRBV6-5 and TRBJ2-3, with D maybe TRBD2 (6 bases). The germline gives CDR1 MNHEY, CDR2 SVGAGI. The CDR3 consists of 15 residues. Trimming stripped 4 bases from V and 4 bases from J, with 15 bases between. The CDR3 DNA reads TGTGCCAGCAGTTCGGCTAGCGCAAACTCAGATACGCAGTATTTT. This encodes CASSSASANSDTQYF.

This clonotype was observed a few times. The chain combines TRBV28 with TRBJ2-1; TRBD2 agrees at 13 bases. V was pared by 5 bases and J by 0 bases, with 7 bases of the junction left unmatched. Looked up from germline, CDR1 is MDHEN and CDR2 is SYDVKM. The CDR3 sequence is 18 residues long. The chain's CDR3 is CASSPGLAGAISYNEQFF. CDR3 nucleotides: TGTGCCAGCAGTCCTGGACTAGCGGGAGCCATCTCCTACAATGAGCAGTTCTTC.

This clonotype was seen only a few times. The rearrangement uses TRBV20-1 and TRBJ2-3, with D maybe TRBD2 (5 bases). The CDR3 is 14 amino acids. Germline CDR1 and CDR2: DFQATT and SNEGSKA (reference sequence). Trimming stripped 8 bases from V and 0 bases from J, with 15 bases between. CDR3 coding DNA: TGCAGTCCCCAAAGAAGCGGAAGCACAGATACGCAGTATTTT. It specifies CSPQRSGSTDTQYF.

This chain connects TRBV3-1 to TRBJ2-1; possibly TRBD1 or TRBD2 for D (5 bases each). Trimming removed 8 bases at V and 6 bases at J, with 11 bases between. This CDR3 is 12 amino acids long. Per the germline V gene, CDR1 is LGHDT and CDR2 is YNNKEL (reference sequence). The CDR3 nucleotides are TGTGCCAGCGGGAGAAGGGGCAATGAGCAGTTCTTC. Translating it yields CASGRRGNEQFF.

This clonotype was observed a handful of times. The rearrangement uses TRBV24-1 and TRBJ2-2; 12 bases are shared with TRBD1. Germline values: CDR1 KGHDR, CDR2 SFDVKD. The V gene end was trimmed by 9 bases and the J gene end by 6 bases; junction bases not matched to a gene: 4. The CDR3 contains 14 residues. CDR3 residues: CATGGQGAAGELFF. The CDR3 DNA sequence: TGTGCCACCGGGGGACAGGGGGCGGCCGGGGAGCTGTTTTTT.

The J gene is TRBJ1-2, the V gene TRBV11-2, with 8 bases lining up with TRBD1. The CDR3 totals 14 residues. The germline V gene encodes CDR1 SGHAT and CDR2 FQNNGV. Losses at the gene ends were 5 bases for V and 4 bases for J; bases not matched to a gene: 6. The CDR3 nucleotides read TGTGCCAGCAGCGGTGGACAGGGAAGCTATGGCTACACCTTC. It is translated as CASSGGQGSYGYTF.

This clonotype has only a few counts. CDR3 region: CASSFRGLWQPQHF. Here the CDR3 DNA reads TGTGCCAGCAGCTTTAGGGGGCTCTGGCAGCCCCAGCATTTT. The chain joins TRBV5-8 to TRBJ1-5; 7 nucleotides align to TRBD1. Looked up from germline, CDR1 is SGHTS and CDR2 is YDEGEE. This CDR3 has 14 amino acids. Trimming removed 2 bases from V and 7 bases from J; junction bases left unmatched: 6.

V and J are TRBV20-1 and TRBJ2-5; possibly TRBD1 for D (5 bases). This CDR3 is built from 12 residues. V lost 5 bases and J 6 bases, leaving 13 bases between the germline ends. Germline CDR1 is DFQATT and CDR2 is SNEGSKA (reference sequence). The CDR3 reads CSAGAAVQTQYF. DNA of the CDR3: TGCAGTGCTGGGGCGGCGGTTCAGACCCAGTACTTC.

This chain joins TRBV4-1 and TRBJ2-5; D is uncertain. The CDR3 covers 14 residues. The germline CDR1 and CDR2 sequences are MGHRA and YSYEKL. V was shortened by 1 base and J by 4 bases, with 10 bases between the two germline ends. The CDR3 here is CASSQGNRLETQYF. CDR3 in DNA: TGCGCCAGCAGCCAAGGGAACCGATTAGAGACCCAGTACTTC.

This clonotype was counted a few times. The V and J genes are TRBV27 and TRBJ2-6; D is unclear. In germline, CDR1 is MNHEY, CDR2 SMNVEV (reference sequence). The CDR3 length is 19 residues. Trimming stripped 5 bases from V and 0 bases from J, with 20 bases between. Written as DNA, the CDR3 is TGTGCCAGCAGTCAACTCTCGGCCAGGCCCCACTCTGGGGCCAACGTCCTGACTTTC. Encoded protein: CASSQLSARPHSGANVLTF.

This CDR3 reads CASSPARSTGELFF. In DNA, the CDR3 is TGTGCCAGCAGCCCCGCCCGGAGCACCGGGGAGCTGTTTTTT. The rearrangement uses TRBV3-1 and TRBJ2-2; no clear D gene. The length of the CDR3 is 14 residues. Germline V lookup: CDR1 LGHDT, CDR2 YNNKEL (reference sequence). Trimming cost V 4 bases and J 4 bases, with 10 bases left between them.

This clonotype showed up just a few times. The rearrangement links TRBV11-2 to TRBJ2-3; no firm D call. Germline CDR1 SGHAT, CDR2 FQNNGV. V dropped 1 base and J dropped 4 bases, with 6 bases sitting between them. The CDR3 runs to 13 residues. Here the CDR3 reads CASSLVGADTQYF. CDR3 DNA: TGTGCCAGCAGCTTAGTAGGAGCAGATACGCAGTATTTT. Together with reference TRBV11-2 and TRBJ2-3, the CDR3 gives the full variable domain: EAGVAQSPRYKIIEKRQSVAFWCNPISGHATLYWYQQILGQGPKLLIQFQNNGVVDDSQLPKDRFSAERLKGVDSTLKIQPAKLEDSAVYLCASSLVGADTQYFGPGTRLTVL.

This clonotype was found a few times. The V call is TRBV24-1, the J call TRBJ1-2, with no clear D. Germline V gene data show CDR1 as KGHDR and CDR2 as SFDVKD. CDR3 length: 14 amino acids. V gave up 0 bases and J gave up 7 bases, with 11 bases separating them. For the CDR3, the DNA is TGTGCCACCAGTGATTTGGATCGGGTTGGTGGCTACACCTTC. As protein: CATSDLDRVGGYTF.

The chain is built from TRBV6-5 and TRBJ1-2; TRBD1 matches at 7 bases. The CDR3 loop spans 12 amino acids. V lost 6 bases to trimming and J lost 4 bases; unmatched junction nucleotides: 2. Germline V gene data show CDR1 as MNHEY and CDR2 as SVGAGI. Here the CDR3 reads CASSRTGYGYTF. The CDR3 bases are TGTGCCAGCAGCCGGACAGGCTATGGCTACACCTTC.

This chain joins TRBV5-1 and TRBJ2-6, with D perhaps TRBD1 or TRBD2 (5 bases each). CDR1 is SGHRS and CDR2 is YFSETQ in the germline V gene. The CDR3 is 15 amino acids. Between the trimmed V and J ends, which lost 2 bases and 2 bases, there was a span of 8 bases. CDR3 sequence (DNA): TGCGCCAGCAGCTTCGAGGGACCTGGGGCCAACGTCCTGACTTTC. Its protein product is CASSFEGPGANVLTF.

This clonotype occurred a few times. The rearrangement uses TRBV7-2 and TRBJ2-1; D is perhaps TRBD1 (9 bases). The CDR3 loop spans 15 amino acids. V lost 5 bases and J 9 bases, leaving 20 bases between the germline ends. Germline CDR1 is SGHTA and CDR2 is FQGNSA. The CDR3 bases are TGTGCCAGCAGCCCTCAGATAGCGGGACAGGGTGAGCAGTTCTTC. It specifies CASSPQIAGQGEQFF.

J is TRBJ2-2 and V is TRBV7-3, with D perhaps TRBD1 (6 bases). V dropped 0 bases and J dropped 4 bases, with 12 bases sitting between them. Germline V gene lookup returns CDR1 SGHTA and CDR2 FQGTGA. The length of the CDR3 is 16 residues. CDR3 DNA: TGTGCCAGCAGCTTAACGGGGGCCGGGTCCACCGGGGAGCTGTTTTTT. Residues: CASSLTGAGSTGELFF.

This chain uses TRBV12-3 or TRBV12-4 with TRBJ2-1; 11 nucleotides line up with TRBD2. The CDR3 sequence is 15 residues long. Trimming removed 5 bases from V and 3 bases from J; junction bases left unmatched: 3. CDR3 loop: CASSGTSGHYNEQFF. The DNA for the CDR3 is TGTGCCAGCAGTGGGACTAGCGGACACTACAATGAGCAGTTCTTC.

There are a few counts of this clonotype. This rearrangement joins TRBV7-8 to TRBJ1-1; tentatively, D is TRBD1 (5 bases). V lost 0 bases to trimming and J lost 0 bases, with 5 bases between them. This CDR3 is built from 14 residues. CDR1 and CDR2 from the germline V gene are SGHVS and FQNEAQ. As DNA, the CDR3 is TGTGCCAGCAGCTTAGCGGGGGTGAACACTGAAGCTTTCTTT. Its protein is CASSLAGVNTEAFF.

This clonotype was observed a few times. The V call is TRBV6-6, the J call TRBJ2-7; TRBD1 matches at 9 bases. The J segment lost 7 bases and the V segment lost 5 bases, leaving 12 bases of the junction unmatched. Germline CDR1 reads MNHNY; CDR2 reads SVGAGI (reference sequence). The CDR3 is made up of 15 amino acids. CDR3 protein: CASSTAGQGIGEQYF. CDR3 DNA sequence: TGTGCCAGCAGTACAGCGGGACAGGGAATCGGGGAGCAGTACTTC.

This clonotype was observed a handful of times. This chain connects TRBV7-7 to TRBJ2-4, with D hard to call. This CDR3 is 12 amino acids long. Germline V gives CDR1 SSHAT, CDR2 FNYEAQ (reference sequence). The CDR3 region is CASPSAKNIQYF. The CDR3 DNA reads as TGTGCTAGCCCTTCAGCCAAAAACATTCAGTACTTC.

V is TRBV6-5 and J is TRBJ2-7, with D unclear. From germline, CDR1 is MNHEY and CDR2 SVGAGI. CDR3 length: 14 residues. V was cut by 4 bases and J by 3 bases, with 13 bases left in between. The CDR3 region is CASSSFPNSYEQYF. Here the CDR3 DNA reads TGTGCCAGCAGTTCTTTTCCTAACAGCTACGAGCAGTACTTC.

The CDR3 DNA is TGTGCCAGCAGCTTACGGGGGACGAACACCGGGGAGCTGTTTTTT. Its protein is CASSLRGTNTGELFF. The V call is TRBV7-9, the J call TRBJ2-2, with D tentatively TRBD2 (6 bases). The V gene lost 2 bases and the J gene lost 0 bases, with 7 bases spanning the gap. The CDR3 is 15 amino acids. Germline CDR1 reads SEHNR; CDR2 reads FQNEAQ (reference sequence).

The chain employs TRBV28 and TRBJ1-3; D remains ambiguous. From germline, CDR1 is MDHEN and CDR2 SYDVKM. Trimming stripped 7 bases from V and 0 bases from J, with 13 bases between. The length of the CDR3 is 15 residues. The DNA of the CDR3 is TGTGCCAGCACCGTCCTATGGGGCTCTGGAAACACCATATATTTT. This sequence encodes CASTVLWGSGNTIYF.

The chain combines TRBV5-4 with TRBJ2-3; TRBD2 aligns across 10 bases. CDR1 is SGHNT, CDR2 YYREEE, per germline (reference sequence). After removal of 4 bases from V and 6 bases from J, the junction contained 14 bases not matched to a gene. CDR3 length: 17 residues. The CDR3 bases are TGTGCCAGCAGCCTAAACAAGCTAGCGGGAGTCTTGGATACGCAGTATTTT. Translation: CASSLNKLAGVLDTQYF. Variable domain in full (rest from reference TRBV5-4 and TRBJ2-3): ETGVTQSPTHLIKTRGQQVTLRCSSQSGHNTVSWYQQALGQGPQFIFQYYREEENGRGNFPPRFSGLQFPNYSSELNVNALELDDSALYLCASSLNKLAGVLDTQYFGPGTRLTVL.

This chain connects TRBV25-1 to TRBJ1-2; no reliable D call. Germline lookup yields CDR1 MGHDK and CDR2 SYGVNS. Trimming shortened V by 0 bases and J by 9 bases, and 11 bases separated the two germline ends. The CDR3 loop spans 13 amino acids. As DNA, the CDR3 is TGTGCCAGCAGTGAATACGGCGCTGGGAGCTACACCTTC. This encodes CASSEYGAGSYTF.

This clonotype was picked up a small number of times. V and J are TRBV27 and TRBJ1-4; 9 positions match TRBD1. The CDR3 runs to 15 residues. The junction had 7 bases not matched to a gene; V was cut back by 5 bases and J by 6 bases. Germline lookup yields CDR1 MNHEY and CDR2 SMNVEV (reference sequence). DNA for the CDR3: TGTGCCAGCAGTCTACAGGGGGCGCGTGATGAAAAACTGTTTTTT. It is translated as CASSLQGARDEKLFF. Variable domain in full (rest from reference TRBV27 and TRBJ1-4): EAQVTQNPRYLITVTGKKLTVTCSQNMNHEYMSWYRQDPGLGLRQIYYSMNVEVTDKGDVPEGYKVSRKEKRNFPLILESPSPNQTSLYFCASSLQGARDEKLFFGSGTQLSVL.